These 24 T cell receptor beta chains were sequenced from one sample in a study of spatial heterogeneity in lung cancer. TCRdb used MiXCR to reprocess the 5' RACE reads, holding one entry per CDR3 protein. The repertoire includes almost 75,000 distinct CDR3 sequences, roughly 13% of them detected once, and 6.5% to 8.5% sits in the top ten. Time point noted: sample taken at primary tumor resection. Extraction of whole RNA from tumor, nontumor lung or frozen PBMC preceded unsorted sequencing. Here the sequenced sample was PBMCs, taken at surgery. All receptors come from a male donor with early-stage non-small cell lung cancer.

This clonotype has only a few counts. The chain carries TRBV7-9 and TRBJ1-2, with TRBD1 identical over 7 bases. This CDR3 comprises 13 residues. From germline, CDR1 is SEHNR and CDR2 FQNEAQ (reference sequence). The junction had 4 bases not matched to a gene; V was cut back by 5 bases and J by 4 bases. CDR3 coding DNA: TGTGCCAGCAGCAGGGGACAGCTCTATGGCTACACCTTC. Its translation: CASSRGQLYGYTF.

V usage is TRBV6-6 and J usage is TRBJ2-7, with D perhaps TRBD2 (6 bases). The CDR3 consists of 14 residues. Germline loops: CDR1 MNHNY, CDR2 SVGAGI (reference sequence). Between the trimmed V and J ends, which lost 6 bases and 0 bases, there was a span of 12 bases. CDR3 in amino acids: CASRDSDYSYEQYF. CDR3 DNA sequence: TGTGCCAGCAGGGACTCGGACTACTCCTACGAGCAGTACTTC.

This clonotype was recorded at least ten times. The rearrangement links TRBV3-1 to TRBJ2-1; the D gene could be TRBD1 or TRBD2 (6 bases each). V was cut by 4 bases and J by 5 bases, with 12 bases left in between. Germline V lookup: CDR1 LGHDT, CDR2 YNNKEL (reference sequence). This CDR3 spans 14 amino acids. The CDR3 sequence: CASSPRGADNEQFF. The CDR3 DNA reads TGTGCCAGCAGCCCTAGGGGGGCAGACAATGAGCAGTTCTTC.

This clonotype appeared many times. The CDR3 region is CSVGLSVAGGADTQYF. CDR3 in DNA: TGCAGCGTTGGTCTCTCGGTAGCGGGAGGGGCAGATACGCAGTATTTT. J is TRBJ2-3 and V is TRBV29-1; 11 bases map to TRBD2. This CDR3 contains 16 residues. J lost 4 bases, V lost 4 bases, and 10 bases had no gene match. The germline CDR1 and CDR2 sequences are SQVTM and ANQGSEA.

This clonotype was counted a few times. V is TRBV7-9 and J is TRBJ1-5; D unclear. There are 13 residues in the CDR3. The germline V gene has CDR1 SEHNR and CDR2 FQNEAQ (reference sequence). V lost 4 bases, J lost 6 bases, and 10 bases lay in between. The DNA of the CDR3 is TGTGCCAGCAGCTCCTTCTGGGGTCAGCCCCAGCATTTT. Amino acid sequence: CASSSFWGQPQHF.

The rearrangement uses TRBV15 and TRBJ2-1; D possibly matches TRBD1 or TRBD2 (5 bases each). The germline V gene encodes CDR1 LNHNV and CDR2 YYDKDF (reference sequence). V was trimmed by 5 bases and J by 10 bases, leaving 21 bases between them. CDR3 size: 15 residues. In DNA form, the CDR3 reads TGTGCCACCAGCCCTGGGACCCCCGTTCAGGAAGAGCAGTTCTTC. Translated, it gives CATSPGTPVQEEQFF.

This clonotype has a count of ten or more. The chain recombines TRBV12-3 or TRBV12-4 with TRBJ2-7; D may be TRBD2 (6 bases). This CDR3 is 14 amino acids long. Trimming removed 3 bases from V and 1 base from J, with 10 bases in between. The CDR3 DNA is TGTGCCAGCAGTTTCGGGACTGTGTCCTACGAGCAGTACTTC. It codes for CASSFGTVSYEQYF.

The chain recombines TRBV11-3 with TRBJ2-5; no reliable D call. Between the trimmed V and J ends, which lost 3 bases and 1 base, there was a span of 12 bases. This CDR3 contains 15 residues. In germline, CDR1 is SGHNT, CDR2 YENEEA. In nucleotides, the CDR3 is TGTGCCAGCAGCTTGGATACGGGCGCCCAAGAGACCCAGTACTTC. This gives the protein CASSLDTGAQETQYF.

There are a few counts of this clonotype. This may come from a read error, since a much larger clone is one base off. The chain carries TRBV11-3 and TRBJ2-2; TRBD2 might be the D (6 bases). The germline CDR1 and CDR2 sequences are SGHNT and YENEEA. Trimming removed 7 bases at V and 7 bases at J, with 13 bases between. CDR3 length: 13 residues. The CDR3 DNA is TGTGCCAGCAACTACGGAGGGGTCGGGGAGCTGTTTTTT. Residues: CASNYGGVGELFF.

This clonotype was seen a single time. A much bigger clone sits one base away, suggesting this may be a read error. This sequence joins TRBV7-9 and TRBJ2-3; the match to TRBD2 covers 7 bases. CDR1 SEHNR and CDR2 FQNEAQ come from the germline V gene (reference sequence). The CDR3 has 15 residues. CDR3 DNA: TGTGCCAGCAGCTCAGTAGCGGGCTCCACAGATACGCGGTATTTT. Amino acids: CASSSVAGSTDTRYF.

This clonotype was counted a few times. This chain connects TRBV25-1 to TRBJ2-1; the match to TRBD2 covers 7 bases. From germline, CDR1 is MGHDK and CDR2 SYGVNS. J lost 3 bases, V lost 6 bases, and 5 bases had no gene match. There are 14 residues in the CDR3. CDR3 in amino acids: CASRGEGSYNEQFF. The CDR3 DNA follows: TGTGCCAGCAGGGGGGAGGGGAGCTACAATGAGCAGTTCTTC.

The V call is TRBV10-3, the J call TRBJ1-3; 10 positions match TRBD1. Germline V gene lookup returns CDR1 ENHRY and CDR2 SYGVKD. CDR3 length equals 15 residues. J gave up 4 bases and V 5 bases, and 5 bases lay outside the gene matches. The CDR3 sequence is CAISSGTGEGNTIYF. CDR3 bases: TGTGCCATCAGTTCCGGGACAGGGGAAGGAAACACCATATATTTT.

The rearrangement links TRBV12-3 or TRBV12-4 to TRBJ2-1; the D is unclear. Trimming pared 5 bases from V and 7 bases from J, leaving 6 bases between. The CDR3 has 11 amino acids. The CDR3 DNA is TGTGCCAGCAGTAAACAGAATGAGCAGTTCTTC. This gives the protein CASSKQNEQFF.

The rearrangement links TRBV7-2 to TRBJ2-3; the D gene could be TRBD1 or TRBD2 (5 bases each). Deletions cut 8 bases from V and 0 bases from J, with 12 bases between. There are 14 residues in the CDR3. The germline gives CDR1 SGHTA, CDR2 FQGNSA. CDR3 protein: CASGGNTSTDTQYF. In nucleotides, the CDR3 is TGTGCCAGCGGGGGAAATACTAGCACAGATACGCAGTATTTT.

This clonotype occurred a few times. The chain carries TRBV7-9 and TRBJ2-2; a possible D gene is TRBD2 (6 bases). V dropped 5 bases and J dropped 7 bases, with 14 bases sitting between them. CDR1 and CDR2 (germline): SEHNR, FQNEAQ (reference sequence). This CDR3 is built from 14 residues. The CDR3: CASSQRLEGGELFF. As DNA, the CDR3 is TGTGCCAGCAGCCAACGACTAGAAGGCGGGGAGCTGTTTTTT.

The chain has TRBV5-1 and TRBJ2-2; tentatively, D is TRBD2 (5 bases). CDR1 SGHRS and CDR2 YFSETQ come from the germline V gene. Trimming left V 0 bases short and J 5 bases short, with 8 bases between. The CDR3 has 14 amino acids. The chain's CDR3 is CASSLGETTGELFF. The CDR3 coding sequence is TGCGCCAGCAGCTTGGGGGAGACTACCGGGGAGCTGTTTTTT. Together with reference TRBV5-1 and TRBJ2-2, the CDR3 gives the full variable domain: KAGVTQTPRYLIKTRGQQVTLSCSPISGHRSVSWYQQTPGQGLQFLFEYFSETQRNKGNFPGRFSGRQFSNSRSEMNVSTLELGDSALYLCASSLGETTGELFFGEGSRLTVL.

There are many counts of this clonotype. The V and J genes are TRBV18 and TRBJ1-1, with TRBD1 matching over 12 bases. This CDR3 spans 16 amino acids. CDR1 is KGHSH, CDR2 LQKENI, per germline. Trimming cost V 5 bases and J 1 base; bases outside gene matches: 5. CDR3 DNA: TGTGCCAGCTCAAGGGGACAGGGGGCCTCGAACACTGAAGCTTTCTTT. Residues: CASSRGQGASNTEAFF.

The table lists this clonotype with many counts. This chain joins TRBV13 and TRBJ2-7; D unresolved. CDR3 length equals 14 residues. V was pared by 5 bases and J by 3 bases, with 14 bases between. Germline V gene lookup returns CDR1 PRHDT and CDR2 FYEKMQ (reference sequence). CDR3 bases: TGTGCCAGCAGCCCCAGCAGGAGCGTCTACGAGCAGTACTTC. It specifies CASSPSRSVYEQYF. The full variable domain, in which reference TRBV13 and TRBJ2-7 provide the parts outside the CDR3, is AAGVIQSPRHLIKEKRETATLKCYPIPRHDTVYWYQQGPGQDPQFLISFYEKMQSDKGSIPDRFSAQQFSDYHSELNMSSLELGDSALYFCASSPSRSVYEQYFGPGTRLTVT.

The rearrangement joins TRBV12-3 or TRBV12-4 to TRBJ1-1; perhaps TRBD1 as D (5 bases). The CDR3 is 13 residues long. Trimming stripped 6 bases from V and 0 bases from J, with 8 bases between. CDR3 amino acids: CASSRQLNTEAFF. In DNA, the CDR3 is TGTGCCAGCAGCCGACAGCTGAACACTGAAGCTTTCTTT.

This clonotype occurred a few times. The chain recombines TRBV6-1 with TRBJ2-1; 12 bases are a match to TRBD2. J was trimmed by 9 bases and V by 8 bases; bases with no gene match: 8. The CDR3 is made up of 14 amino acids. Per the germline V gene, CDR1 is MNHNS and CDR2 is SASEGT. CDR3 sequence (DNA): TGTGCCAGCTCACTAGCGGGAGGTGACGTTGAGCAGTTCTTC. Protein: CASSLAGGDVEQFF.

The rearrangement links TRBV20-1 to TRBJ2-7, with 7 bases fitting TRBD1. The CDR3 spans 12 residues. Germline CDR1 and CDR2: DFQATT and SNEGSKA (reference sequence). V was pared by 6 bases and J by 5 bases, with 7 bases of the junction left unmatched. This chain's CDR3 is CSALDRSNEQYF. The DNA of the CDR3 is TGCAGTGCCCTGGACAGGAGTAACGAGCAGTACTTC.

There are a few counts of this clonotype. This rearrangement joins TRBV5-1 to TRBJ2-3; possible D gene TRBD2, 6 bases. CDR1 and CDR2 (germline): SGHRS, YFSETQ. The CDR3 is 14 amino acids. V was trimmed by 2 bases and J by 3 bases, leaving 10 bases between them. The CDR3 DNA reads as TGCGCCAGCAGCTTTTTCGGGGGTACAGATACGCAGTATTTT. Translating gives CASSFFGGTDTQYF.

J is TRBJ1-1 and V is TRBV3-1; TRBD1 matches at 10 bases. This CDR3 contains 16 residues. In germline, CDR1 is LGHDT, CDR2 YNNKEL (reference sequence). V gave up 4 bases and J gave up 2 bases; unmatched junction bases: 7. CDR3 amino acids: CASSLGTGVSNTEAFF. Here the CDR3 DNA reads TGTGCCAGCAGCCTAGGGACAGGGGTTTCCAACACTGAAGCTTTCTTT.

This clonotype was seen only a few times. The chain carries TRBV7-8 and TRBJ2-3, with 10 bases matching TRBD2. Germline V gives CDR1 SGHVS, CDR2 FQNEAQ. V dropped 6 bases and J dropped 1; count of bases not matched to a gene: 10. There are 17 residues in the CDR3. CDR3 region: CASRRLAGVGGTDTQYF. The CDR3 bases are TGTGCCAGCAGGAGGCTAGCGGGAGTTGGGGGCACAGATACGCAGTATTTT.